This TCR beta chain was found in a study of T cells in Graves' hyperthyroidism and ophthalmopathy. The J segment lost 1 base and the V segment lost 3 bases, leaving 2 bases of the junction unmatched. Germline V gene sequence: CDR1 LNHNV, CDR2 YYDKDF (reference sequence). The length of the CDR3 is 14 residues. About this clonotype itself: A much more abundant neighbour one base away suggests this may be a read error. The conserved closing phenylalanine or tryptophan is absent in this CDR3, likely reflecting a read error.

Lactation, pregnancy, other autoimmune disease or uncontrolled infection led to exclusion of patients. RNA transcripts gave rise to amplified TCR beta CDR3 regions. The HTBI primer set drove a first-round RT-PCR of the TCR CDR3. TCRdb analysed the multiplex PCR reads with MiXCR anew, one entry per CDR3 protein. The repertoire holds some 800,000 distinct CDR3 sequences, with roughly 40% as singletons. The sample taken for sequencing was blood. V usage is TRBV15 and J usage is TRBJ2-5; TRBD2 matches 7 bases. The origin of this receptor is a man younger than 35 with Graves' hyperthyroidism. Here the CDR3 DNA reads TGTGCCACCAGCAGCTCGGGGGGCCAAGAGACCCAGTACTCC. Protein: CATSSSGGQETQYS.